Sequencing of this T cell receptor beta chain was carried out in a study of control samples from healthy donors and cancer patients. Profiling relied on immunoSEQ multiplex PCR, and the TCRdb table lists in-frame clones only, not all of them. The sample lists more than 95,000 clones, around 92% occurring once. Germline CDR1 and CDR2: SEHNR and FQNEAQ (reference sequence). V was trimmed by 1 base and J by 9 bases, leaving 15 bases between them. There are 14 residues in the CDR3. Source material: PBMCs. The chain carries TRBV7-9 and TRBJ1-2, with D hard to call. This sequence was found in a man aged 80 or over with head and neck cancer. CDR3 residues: CASSLGTVMGSYTF. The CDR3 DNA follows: TGTGCCAGCAGCTTAGGCACGGTAATGGGGAGCTACACCTTC. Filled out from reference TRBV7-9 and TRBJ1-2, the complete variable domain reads DTGVSQNPRHKITKRGQNVTFRCDPISEHNRLYWYRQTLGQGPEFLTYFQNEAQLEKSRLLSDRFSAERPKGSFSTLEIQRTEQGDSAMYLCASSLGTVMGSYTFGSGTRLTVV.